The rows below give T cell receptor beta chains drawn from one sample of a study of beta chain features in type 1 diabetes. Assay used: immunoSEQ multiplex PCR; TCRdb lists only in-frame clones, some missing. The sample records hundreds of thousands of clones, 15% to 19% being singletons. Sequenced: naive CD4+ T cells from blood. Receptor source: a young man in good health. The CDR3 runs from the conserved cysteine through the conserved F or W. D genes are given only for firm matches. Where a row states a size, it is once, few, many or the class of an expanded clone; other rows omit it.

>TRBV5-1|few|TRBD2|12|TRBJ2-1
CASSLEAGVSFF
TGCGCCAGCAGCTTGGAGGCGGGAGTGTCGTTCTTC
>TRBV9|once|-|16|TRBJ2-5
CASSVAPSRGQETQYF
TGTGCCAGCAGCGTAGCCCCCAGTAGAGGCCAAGAGACCCAGTACTTC
>TRBV28|few|-|12|TRBJ2-3
CASSLGGKTQYF
TGTGCCAGCAGTTTAGGCGGGAAAACGCAGTATTTT
>TRBV5-1|few|-|19|TRBJ2-1
CASSALGATGPSPYNEQFF
TGCGCCAGCAGCGCCCTCGGGGCTACCGGCCCCTCACCTTACAATGAGCAGTTCTTC
>TRBV18|-|TRBD1|12|TRBJ2-2
CASWQGAGELFF
TGTGCCAGCTGGCAGGGGGCCGGGGAGCTGTTTTTT
>TRBV7-3|few|-|16|TRBJ2-1
CASSHRRGLGNNEQFF
TGTGCCAGCAGTCATCGACGGGGATTGGGGAACAATGAGCAGTTCTTC
>TRBV7-9|many|-|12|TRBJ1-6
CASSQKGSPLHF
TGTGCCAGCTCTCAAAAGGGTTCACCCCTCCACTTT
>TRBV10-3|-|-|13|TRBJ2-3
CAIKGTRTDTQYF
TGTGCCATCAAAGGGACTCGCACAGATACGCAGTATTTT
>TRBV4-1|few|-|15|TRBJ1-2
CASSQPREGSLGYTF
TGCGCCAGCAGCCAACCAAGAGAGGGATCTCTCGGCTACACCTTC
>TRBV30|few|TRBD1|15|TRBJ1-5
CAWSPKGASNQPQHF
TGTGCCTGGAGTCCGAAGGGGGCAAGCAATCAGCCCCAGCATTTT
>TRBV5-4|few|-|15|TRBJ1-2
CASSLGADSRYGYTF
TGTGCCAGCAGCTTGGGCGCGGACAGCCGGTATGGCTACACCTTC
>TRBV2|few|-|13|TRBJ1-1
CASVVRANTEAFF
TGTGCCAGCGTGGTTCGGGCGAACACTGAAGCTTTCTTT
>TRBV7-2|-|-|15|TRBJ1-2
CASSLVRQTYYGYTF
TGTGCCAGCAGCTTAGTGCGACAGACTTACTATGGCTACACCTTC
>TRBV7-3|-|-|13|TRBJ2-3
CASSVGGTDTQYF
TGTGCCAGCAGCGTAGGGGGGACAGATACGCAGTATTTT
>TRBV28|few|TRBD2|17|TRBJ2-3
CASSSPLAGDPTDTQYF
TGTGCCAGCAGCTCTCCACTAGCGGGGGACCCCACAGATACGCAGTATTTT
>TRBV27|few|TRBD1|17|TRBJ1-1
CASSFRTGLIGNTEAFF
TGTGCCAGCAGTTTTAGGACAGGCCTGATCGGAAACACTGAAGCTTTCTTT
>TRBV4-3|few|TRBD1|14|TRBJ2-7
CASSQKDRAYEQYF
TGCGCCAGCAGCCAAAAGGACAGGGCCTACGAGCAGTACTTC
>TRBV30|-|TRBD1|16|TRBJ1-1
CAWSGDRGRRYTEAFF
TGTGCCTGGAGCGGGGACAGGGGTCGACGTTACACTGAAGCTTTCTTT
>TRBV20-1|-|-|10|TRBJ2-1
CSAGNNEQFF
TGCAGTGCTGGGAACAATGAGCAGTTCTTC
>TRBV9|-|TRBD1|16|TRBJ1-2
CASSVAWGQGNYGYTF
TGTGCCAGCAGCGTAGCTTGGGGACAGGGGAACTATGGCTACACCTTC
>TRBV4-3|-|-|16|TRBJ1-2
CASSQLSDADYYGYTF
TGCGCCAGCAGCCAACTCTCGGATGCGGACTACTATGGCTACACCTTC
>TRBV7-8|-|-|15|TRBJ1-1
CASRGSRDWNTEAFF
TGTGCCAGCAGGGGGTCCCGGGACTGGAACACTGAAGCTTTCTTT
>TRBV7-2|-|TRBD1|13|TRBJ1-1
CASSTLDRAGAFF
TGTGCCAGCAGCACCTTAGACAGGGCTGGGGCTTTCTTT
>TRBV20-1|-|-|11|TRBJ1-2
CSATQNYGYTF
TGCAGTGCGACCCAAAACTATGGCTACACCTTC
>TRBV9|few|-|15|TRBJ1-2
CASSVDQGQTYGYTF
TGTGCCAGCAGCGTAGATCAGGGACAAACCTATGGCTACACCTTC
>TRBV7-9|-|-|16|TRBJ2-5
CASSFGPAGFQETQYF
TGTGCCAGCAGCTTCGGTCCAGCAGGGTTCCAAGAGACCCAGTACTTC
>TRBV18|-|TRBD1|15|TRBJ1-2
CASSRLDRGLHGYTF
TGTGCCAGCTCACGACTGGACAGGGGGCTACATGGCTACACCTTC
>TRBV4-1|-|TRBD1|15|TRBJ1-1
CASSQDGQGNTEAFF
TGCGCCAGCAGCCAGGACGGACAGGGGAACACTGAAGCTTTCTTT
>TRBV27|-|TRBD1|16|TRBJ2-6
CASSLPGGAGANVLTF
TGTGCCAGCAGTTTGCCAGGGGGCGCTGGGGCCAACGTCCTGACTTTC
>TRBV7-9|few|-|14|TRBJ1-3
CASTIRDVRNTIYF
TGTGCCAGCACGATCCGGGACGTCCGAAACACCATATATTTT
>TRBV18|few|-|12|TRBJ2-5
CASSLGRETQYF
TGTGCCAGCTCCCTGGGGCGAGAGACCCAGTACTTC
>TRBV10-3|-|TRBD1|16|TRBJ1-1
CAISKKSTGAFTEAFF
TGTGCCATCAGCAAGAAATCTACAGGGGCGTTCACTGAAGCTTTCTTT
>TRBV4-1|few|-|16|TRBJ2-3
CASSQPTRGTTDTQYF
TGCGCCAGCAGCCAGCCAACCCGGGGGACCACAGATACGCAGTATTTT
>TRBV19|-|-|15|TRBJ1-5
CASSAGVGTRQPQHF
TGTGCCAGTAGTGCGGGAGTCGGAACCCGCCAGCCCCAGCATTTT
>TRBV27|-|TRBD2|15|TRBJ2-7
CASSLRSGRWHEQYF
TGTGCCAGCAGTTTACGGAGCGGGAGGTGGCACGAGCAGTACTTC
>TRBV19|-|-|14|TRBJ2-3
CASSHGAVADTQYF
TGTGCCAGTAGCCATGGCGCGGTTGCAGATACGCAGTATTTT
>TRBV20-1|-|-|11|TRBJ1-1
CSARGGTEAFF
TGCAGTGCTAGGGGTGGAACTGAAGCTTTCTTT
>TRBV28|-|TRBD1|15|TRBJ1-3
CASSPGTGVGNTIYF
TGTGCCAGCAGTCCGGGGACAGGGGTGGGAAACACCATATATTTT
>TRBV30|few|-|13|TRBJ2-7
CAWSGTTDSYVEF
TGTGCCTGGAGTGGGACCACGGATTCTTACGTGGAATTC
>TRBV19|-|-|17|TRBJ2-1
CASQVTSGKGSYNEQFF
TGTGCCAGTCAAGTTACTTCAGGGAAGGGCTCCTACAATGAGCAGTTCTTC
>TRBV11-2|few|TRBD1|16|TRBJ2-4
CASSLTGSLYKNIQYF
TGTGCCAGCAGCCTGACAGGGTCCTTATACAAAAACATTCAGTACTTC
>TRBV15|-|TRBD1|17|TRBJ2-3
CATTTIGTGGAADTQYF
TGTGCCACCACCACGATCGGGACAGGGGGCGCGGCAGATACGCAGTATTTT
>TRBV5-8|-|-|11|TRBJ2-7
CASSLAGDQYF
TGTGCCAGCAGCTTGGCCGGAGACCAGTACTTC
>TRBV7-2|-|TRBD1|16|TRBJ1-1
CASSWDRGRLDTEAFF
TGTGCCAGCAGCTGGGACAGGGGGCGGTTGGACACTGAAGCTTTCTTT
>TRBV29-1|-|-|11|TRBJ2-5
CSVDYRETQYF
TGCAGCGTTGATTATCGGGAGACCCAGTACTTC
>TRBV7-2|-|TRBD2|15|TRBJ2-3
CASIEGSGRIGGQYF
TGTGCCAGCATCGAAGGGAGCGGGAGAATAGGCGGGCAGTATTTT
>TRBV6-1|few|TRBD1|18|TRBJ1-5
CASSAWTGGPYSNQPQHF
TGTGCCAGCAGTGCGTGGACAGGGGGCCCTTATAGCAATCAGCCCCAGCATTTT
>TRBV18|-|TRBD1|13|TRBJ1-1
CASSQGADTEAFF
TGTGCCAGCTCCCAGGGGGCAGACACTGAAGCTTTCTTT
>TRBV5-1|few|-|14|TRBJ2-5
CASSLAAIEETQYF
TGCGCCAGCAGCTTGGCGGCTATAGAAGAGACCCAGTACTTC
>TRBV27|-|TRBD1|15|TRBJ2-7
CASRTRQGEPYEQYF
TGTGCCAGCAGAACTCGACAGGGGGAGCCCTACGAGCAGTACTTC
>TRBV28|few|-|12|TRBJ1-1
CASSFQRTEAFF
TGTGCCAGCAGTTTTCAGCGCACTGAAGCTTTCTTT
>TRBV10-3|-|-|13|TRBJ2-3
CAILGRRTDTQYF
TGTGCCATCCTCGGCCGCCGCACAGATACGCAGTATTTT
>TRBV7-9|many|-|10|TRBJ2-5
CASSLETQYF
TGTGCCAGCAGCTTGGAGACCCAGTACTTC
>TRBV13|-|-|18|TRBJ2-7
CASSLRGFGTQSSYEQYF
TGTGCCAGCAGCCTTAGAGGATTCGGGACTCAGAGCTCCTACGAGCAGTACTTC
>TRBV30|-|-|13|TRBJ2-6
CAQRGSGANVLTF
TGTGCCCAAAGGGGATCTGGGGCCAACGTCCTGACTTTC
>TRBV9|-|TRBD2|15|TRBJ2-5
CASSVETSGQETQYF
TGTGCCAGCAGCGTAGAGACTAGCGGGCAAGAGACCCAGTACTTC
>TRBV15|few|TRBD2|13|TRBJ2-7
CATSLGLAYEQYF
TGTGCCACCAGCCTGGGACTAGCCTACGAGCAGTACTTC
>TRBV28|few|-|11|TRBJ2-7
CASFGPYEQYF
TGTGCCAGTTTCGGACCCTACGAGCAGTACTTC
>TRBV5-1|-|TRBD2|16|TRBJ2-3
CASSLGAGVGTDTQYF
TGCGCCAGCAGCTTGGGTGCGGGAGTCGGCACAGATACGCAGTATTTT